This is a list of T cell receptor beta chains from one sample in a study of T cell clonotyping in hematopoietic cell transplantation. Method: immunoSEQ multiplex PCR; TCRdb's copy keeps in-frame clones and lacks some. The sample consists of more than 25,000 clones, 65% to 80% of them appearing once. The sample in question was peripheral blood mononuclear cells, obtained before stem cell transplant. The receptor set was obtained from a woman in her thirties with chronic myeloid leukemia. Some clones in this sample may be carry-over from other donors' samples. CDR3s leave out the opening cysteine and the closing phenylalanine or tryptophan. Some rows have no size entry. The others give once, few or many, or a class for an expanded clone.

J	size	V	CDR3
TRBJ1-5	-	TRBV10-3	AIRDSTDSNQPQH
TRBJ1-6	-	TRBV7-3	ASSPGTGPSPLH
TRBJ2-3	-	TRBV19	ASRRSGGASDTQY
TRBJ1-2	-	TRBV29-1	SVGQLNYGYT
TRBJ2-3	-	TRBV28	ASSTFTPLSDTQY
TRBJ2-2	-	TRBV7-2	ASSRIRGQNTGELF
TRBJ2-1	-	TRBV19	ASSTRQDTYNEQF
TRBJ2-7	-	TRBV30	AWTPTTSSYEQY
TRBJ2-6	-	TRBV6-5	ATRGSGANVLT
TRBJ1-5	-	TRBV4-1	ASSQEPVLGNQPQH
TRBJ1-2	-	TRBV4-2	ASSQSYGYT
TRBJ1-6	-	TRBV4-3	ASSWDYQRANPLSSYNSPLH
TRBJ2-7	-	TRBV6-5	ASSYGGTSYEQY
TRBJ1-2	few	TRBV7-9	ASSFSLGDGYT
TRBJ1-2	-	TRBV29-1	SVDGQALASGYT
TRBJ2-4	once	TRBV11-2	ASSPVGGAKNIQY
TRBJ1-2	-	TRBV7-8	ASSSSGYGYT
TRBJ1-5	-	TRBV7-8	ASSLTDNHPQH
TRBJ2-7	-	TRBV9	ASSVGLAGGQYEQY
TRBJ1-1	-	TRBV4-3	ASSQDSDAVEAF
TRBJ1-6	few	TRBV30	AWTLGRVWGSPLH
TRBJ2-3	once	TRBV5-6	ASSLNNRDTDTQY
TRBJ1-1	-	TRBV6-5	ASSSKVGNTEAF
TRBJ1-1	-	TRBV19	ASSNQGMNTEAF
TRBJ2-1	-	TRBV7-2	ASSLRGGLAFHNEQF
TRBJ2-7	-	TRBV7-9	ASGASLDEQY
TRBJ1-1	few	TRBV6-5	ASSYAQSEAF
TRBJ2-7	-	TRBV4-3	ASSQEVGGAVPYEQY
TRBJ1-2	-	TRBV5-6	ASSKIRGLGEGYT
TRBJ2-7	-	TRBV30	AWSRSPYEQY
TRBJ1-2	-	TRBV28	ASTEGPYGYT
TRBJ2-1	-	TRBV5-1	ASSGTGQSPWYEQF
TRBJ1-2	-	TRBV4-1	ASSQAWRKDGYT
TRBJ1-3	-	TRBV5-6	ASSFAPLVLSGNTIY
TRBJ2-1	-	TRBV5-4	ASSSLGGLGDEQF
TRBJ1-1	-	TRBV29-1	SVLGGETEAF
TRBJ1-2	few	TRBV11-2	ASSLSHVGGLGYT
TRBJ1-1	-	TRBV30	AWTGTGVGEAF
TRBJ1-1	once	TRBV7-8	ASSRTGRTEAF
TRBJ1-5	-	TRBV30	AWSVAGANQPQH
TRBJ2-5	-	TRBV5-4	ASSTSSETQY
TRBJ1-1	-	TRBV27	ASSPYVGRSNTEAF
TRBJ1-4	once	TRBV6-5	ASRTVQGANEKLF
TRBJ2-7	-	TRBV27	ASSLSWQTYEQY
TRBJ1-1	few	TRBV2	ASSHPENTEAF
TRBJ1-1	-	TRBV7-8	ASSLTGTLNTEAF
TRBJ1-1	-	TRBV2	ASSAGGRTEAF
TRBJ1-1	-	TRBV30	AWSVPLGTGVNTEAF
TRBJ1-2	-	TRBV5-6	ASKQLNYGYT
TRBJ2-2	-	TRBV4-2	ASSQDQASVTGELF
TRBJ2-7	-	TRBV7-6	ASSLGPVWEQY